This TCR beta chain derives from a study of blood T cell repertoires in COVID-19. Study background: Samples taken during acute and convalescent COVID-19 were collected in the United States, Italy and Spain. The analysed material was cDNA or gDNA that came from T cells, B-cell-depleted T cells, or PBMCs.

TCRdb's copy holds only in-frame clones and misses some; the assay was immunoSEQ multiplex PCR. This sample has around 130,000 clones; around 80% occur once, and the top ten carry under 2.5%. V shed 5 bases and J shed 6 bases, with 7 bases lying between them. This CDR3 has 12 amino acids. Germline-derived CDR1 and CDR2 are SGHTA and FQGTGA. The source material was peripheral blood. The sequence was collected from a man aged 65-85 years with acute or convalescent COVID-19. The chain uses TRBV7-3 and TRBJ2-2; D might be TRBD1 (6 bases). The CDR3 DNA reads as TGTGCCAGCAGCCGACAGGCCGGGGAGCTGTTTTTT. It codes for CASSRQAGELFF.